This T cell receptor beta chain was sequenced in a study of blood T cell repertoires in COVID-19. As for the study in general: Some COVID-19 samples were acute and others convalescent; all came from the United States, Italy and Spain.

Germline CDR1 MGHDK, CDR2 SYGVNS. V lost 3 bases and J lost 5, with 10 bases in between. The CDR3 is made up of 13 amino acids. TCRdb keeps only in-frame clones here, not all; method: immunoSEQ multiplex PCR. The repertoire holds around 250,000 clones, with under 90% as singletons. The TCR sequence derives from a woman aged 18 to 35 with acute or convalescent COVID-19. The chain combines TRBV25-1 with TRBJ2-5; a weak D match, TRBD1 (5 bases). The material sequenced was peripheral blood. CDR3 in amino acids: CASSEAGFETQYF. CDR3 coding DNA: TGTGCCAGCAGTGAGGCAGGGTTTGAGACCCAGTACTTC.